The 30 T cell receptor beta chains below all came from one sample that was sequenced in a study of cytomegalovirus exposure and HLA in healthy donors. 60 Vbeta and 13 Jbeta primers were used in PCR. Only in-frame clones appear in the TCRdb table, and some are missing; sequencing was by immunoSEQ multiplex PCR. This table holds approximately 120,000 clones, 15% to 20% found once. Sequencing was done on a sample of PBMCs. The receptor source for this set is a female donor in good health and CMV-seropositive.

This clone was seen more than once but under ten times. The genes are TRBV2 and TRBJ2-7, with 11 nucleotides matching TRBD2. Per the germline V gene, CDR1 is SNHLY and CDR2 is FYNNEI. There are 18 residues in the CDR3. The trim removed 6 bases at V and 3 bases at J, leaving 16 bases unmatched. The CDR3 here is CASSRQGVAGGYDYEQYF. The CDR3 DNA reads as TGTGCCAGCAGCAGACAGGGAGTAGCGGGGGGGTACGACTACGAGCAGTACTTC.

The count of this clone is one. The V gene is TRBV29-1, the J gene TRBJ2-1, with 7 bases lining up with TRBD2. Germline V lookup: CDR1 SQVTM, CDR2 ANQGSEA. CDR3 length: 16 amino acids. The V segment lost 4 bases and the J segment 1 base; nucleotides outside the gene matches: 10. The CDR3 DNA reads TGCAGCGTTGCACTGGGCCTAGCGGCTTCCTACAATGAGCAGTTCTTC. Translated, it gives CSVALGLAASYNEQFF.

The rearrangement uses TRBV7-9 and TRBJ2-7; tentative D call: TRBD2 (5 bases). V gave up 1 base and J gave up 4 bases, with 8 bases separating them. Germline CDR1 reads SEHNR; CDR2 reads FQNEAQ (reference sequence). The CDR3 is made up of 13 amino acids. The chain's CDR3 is CASSLGELYEQYF. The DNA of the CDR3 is TGTGCCAGCAGCTTAGGGGAGCTTTACGAGCAGTACTTC. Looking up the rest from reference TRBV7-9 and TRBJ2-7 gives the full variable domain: DTGVSQNPRHKITKRGQNVTFRCDPISEHNRLYWYRQTLGQGPEFLTYFQNEAQLEKSRLLSDRFSAERPKGSFSTLEIQRTEQGDSAMYLCASSLGELYEQYFGPGTRLTVT.

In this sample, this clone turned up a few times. In DNA, the CDR3 is TGTGCCAGCAGTGAACGCGGACAGGGCCCGAACTATGGCTACACCTTC. Protein: CASSERGQGPNYGYTF. The chain uses TRBV25-1 and TRBJ1-2; 8 bases agree with TRBD1. The junction had 7 bases not matched to a gene; V was cut back by 2 bases and J by 2 bases. The CDR3 is 16 residues long. The germline V gene has CDR1 MGHDK and CDR2 SYGVNS.

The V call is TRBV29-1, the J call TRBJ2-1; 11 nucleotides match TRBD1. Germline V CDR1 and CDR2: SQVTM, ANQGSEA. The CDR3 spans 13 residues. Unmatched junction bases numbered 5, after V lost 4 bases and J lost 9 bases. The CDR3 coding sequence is TGCAGCGTTGGGACAGGGGGCTTTGGTGAGCAGTTCTTC. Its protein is CSVGTGGFGEQFF.

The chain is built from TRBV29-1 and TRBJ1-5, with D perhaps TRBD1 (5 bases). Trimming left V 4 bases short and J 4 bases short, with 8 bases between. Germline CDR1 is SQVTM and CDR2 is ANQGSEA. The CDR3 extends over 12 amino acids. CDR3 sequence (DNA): TGCAGCGTTGGGGGGAGGAATCAGCCCCAGCATTTT. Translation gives CSVGGRNQPQHF.

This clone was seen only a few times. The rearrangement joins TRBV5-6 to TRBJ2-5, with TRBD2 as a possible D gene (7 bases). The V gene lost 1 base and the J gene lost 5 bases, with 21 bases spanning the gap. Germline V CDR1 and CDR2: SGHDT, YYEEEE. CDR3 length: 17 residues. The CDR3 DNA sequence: TGTGCCAGCAGCTTGAGAGTTCGCGGAAGGGGGGGCGAGACCCAGTACTTC. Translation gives CASSLRVRGRGGETQYF. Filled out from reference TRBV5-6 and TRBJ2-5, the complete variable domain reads DAGVTQSPTHLIKTRGQQVTLRCSPKSGHDTVSWYQQALGQGPQFIFQYYEEEERQRGNFPDRFSGHQFPNYSSELNVNALLLGDSALYLCASSLRVRGRGGETQYFGPGTRLLVL.

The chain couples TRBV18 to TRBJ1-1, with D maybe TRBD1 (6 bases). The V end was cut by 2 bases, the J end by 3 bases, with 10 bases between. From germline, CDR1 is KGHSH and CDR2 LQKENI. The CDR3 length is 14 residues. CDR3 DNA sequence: TGTGCCAGCTCACCATCAGGGGCCCACACTGAAGCTTTCTTT. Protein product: CASSPSGAHTEAFF.

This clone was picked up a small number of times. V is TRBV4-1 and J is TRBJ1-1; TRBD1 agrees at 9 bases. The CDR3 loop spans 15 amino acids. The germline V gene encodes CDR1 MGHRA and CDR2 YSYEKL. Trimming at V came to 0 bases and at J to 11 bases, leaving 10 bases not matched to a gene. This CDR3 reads CASSQEPNRGLWAFF. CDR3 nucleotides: TGCGCCAGCAGCCAAGAACCCAACAGGGGGCTCTGGGCTTTCTTT.

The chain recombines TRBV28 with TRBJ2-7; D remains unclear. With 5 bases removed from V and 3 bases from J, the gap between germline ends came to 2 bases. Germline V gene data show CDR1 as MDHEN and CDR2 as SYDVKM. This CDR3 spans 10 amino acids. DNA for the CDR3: TGTGCCAGCAGTCTCTACGAGCAGTACTTC. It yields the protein CASSLYEQYF.

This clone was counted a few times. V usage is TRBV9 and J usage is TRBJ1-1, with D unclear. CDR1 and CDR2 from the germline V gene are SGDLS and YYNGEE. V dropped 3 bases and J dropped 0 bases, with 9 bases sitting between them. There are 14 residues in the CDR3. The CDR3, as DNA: TGTGCCAGCAGCGCGGGGAACATGAACACTGAAGCTTTCTTT. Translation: CASSAGNMNTEAFF.

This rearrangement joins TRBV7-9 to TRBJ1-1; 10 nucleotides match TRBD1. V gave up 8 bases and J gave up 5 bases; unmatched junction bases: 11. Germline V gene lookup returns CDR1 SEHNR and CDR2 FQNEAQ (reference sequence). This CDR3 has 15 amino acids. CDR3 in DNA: TGTGCCAGCCCGGGACAGGGGTCGGTGGGGACTGAAGCTTTCTTT. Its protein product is CASPGQGSVGTEAFF.

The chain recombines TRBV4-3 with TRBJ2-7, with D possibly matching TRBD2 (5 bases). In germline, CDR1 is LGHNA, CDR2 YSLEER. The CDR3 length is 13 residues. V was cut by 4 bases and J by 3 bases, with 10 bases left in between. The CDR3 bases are TGCGCCAGCAGCCTGCGAGAGGGCTACGAGCAGTACTTC. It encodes CASSLREGYEQYF.

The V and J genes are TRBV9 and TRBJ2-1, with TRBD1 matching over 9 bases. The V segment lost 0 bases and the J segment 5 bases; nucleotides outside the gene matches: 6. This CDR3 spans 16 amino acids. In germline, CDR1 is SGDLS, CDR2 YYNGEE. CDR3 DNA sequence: TGTGCCAGCAGCGTAGGGGGACAGGGCGGGAACAATGAGCAGTTCTTC. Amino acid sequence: CASSVGGQGGNNEQFF. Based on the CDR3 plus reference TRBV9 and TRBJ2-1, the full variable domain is DSGVTQTPKHLITATGQRVTLRCSPRSGDLSVYWYQQSLDQGLQFLIQYYNGEERAKGNILERFSAQQFPDLHSELNLSSLELGDSALYFCASSVGGQGGNNEQFFGPGTRLTVL.

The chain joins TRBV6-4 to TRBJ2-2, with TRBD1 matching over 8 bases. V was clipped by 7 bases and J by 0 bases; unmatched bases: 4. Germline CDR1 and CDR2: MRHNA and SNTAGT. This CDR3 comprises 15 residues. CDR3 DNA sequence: TGTGCCAGCATCGAGGACAGGGCGAACACCGGGGAGCTGTTTTTT. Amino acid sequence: CASIEDRANTGELFF.

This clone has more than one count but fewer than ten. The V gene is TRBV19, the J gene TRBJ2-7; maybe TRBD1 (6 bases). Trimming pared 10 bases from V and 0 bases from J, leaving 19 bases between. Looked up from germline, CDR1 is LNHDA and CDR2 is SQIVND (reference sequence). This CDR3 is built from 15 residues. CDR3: CATQVNRDHSYEQYF. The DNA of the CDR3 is TGTGCCACCCAGGTTAACAGGGACCACTCCTACGAGCAGTACTTC.

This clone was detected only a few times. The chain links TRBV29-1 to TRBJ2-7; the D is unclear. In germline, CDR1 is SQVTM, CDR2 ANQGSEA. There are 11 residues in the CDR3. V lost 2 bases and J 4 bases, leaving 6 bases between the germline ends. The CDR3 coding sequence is TGCAGCGTTGAAATCCGGTACGAGCAGTACTTC. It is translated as CSVEIRYEQYF.

In DNA, the CDR3 is TGCAGCCCCAGGGAGGGGCGGATCGGGTACTTC. Its translation: CSPREGRIGYF. The chain couples TRBV29-1 to TRBJ2-7, with TRBD2 identical over 7 bases. J gave up 12 bases and V 8 bases, and 13 bases lay outside the gene matches. The CDR3 loop spans 11 amino acids. The germline V gene has CDR1 SQVTM and CDR2 ANQGSEA.

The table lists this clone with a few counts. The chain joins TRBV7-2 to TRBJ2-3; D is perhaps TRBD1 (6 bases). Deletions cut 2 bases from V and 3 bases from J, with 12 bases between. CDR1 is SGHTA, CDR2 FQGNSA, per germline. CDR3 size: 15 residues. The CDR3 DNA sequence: TGTGCCAGCAGCTTAACGCAGGGGTGGACAGATACGCAGTATTTT. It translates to CASSLTQGWTDTQYF.

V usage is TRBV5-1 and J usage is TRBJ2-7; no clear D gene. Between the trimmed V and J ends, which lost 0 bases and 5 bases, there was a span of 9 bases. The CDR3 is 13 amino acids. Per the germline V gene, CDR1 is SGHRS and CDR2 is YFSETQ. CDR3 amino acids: CASSLDPDNEQYF. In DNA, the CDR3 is TGCGCCAGCAGCTTGGACCCTGACAACGAGCAGTACTTC.

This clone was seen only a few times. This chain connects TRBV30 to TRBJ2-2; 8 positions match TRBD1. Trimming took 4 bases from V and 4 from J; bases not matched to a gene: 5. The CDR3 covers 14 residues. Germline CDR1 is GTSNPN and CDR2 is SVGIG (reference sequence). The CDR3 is CAWIRGRSTGELFF. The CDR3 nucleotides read TGTGCCTGGATCAGGGGGCGGAGCACCGGGGAGCTGTTTTTT.

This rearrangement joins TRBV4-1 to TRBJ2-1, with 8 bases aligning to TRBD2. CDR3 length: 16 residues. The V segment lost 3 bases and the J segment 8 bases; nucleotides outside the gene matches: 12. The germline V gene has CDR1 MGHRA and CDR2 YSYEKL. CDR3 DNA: TGCGCCAGCAGCCAGGTAGCGGGGCTTTTAGTCGATGAGCAGTTCTTC. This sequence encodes CASSQVAGLLVDEQFF.

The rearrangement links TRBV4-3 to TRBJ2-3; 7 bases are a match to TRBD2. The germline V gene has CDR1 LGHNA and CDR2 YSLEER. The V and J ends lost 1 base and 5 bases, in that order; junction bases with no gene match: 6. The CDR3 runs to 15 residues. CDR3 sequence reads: CASSQVIREGDTQYF. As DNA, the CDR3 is TGCGCCAGCAGCCAAGTTATCAGGGAGGGAGATACGCAGTATTTT.

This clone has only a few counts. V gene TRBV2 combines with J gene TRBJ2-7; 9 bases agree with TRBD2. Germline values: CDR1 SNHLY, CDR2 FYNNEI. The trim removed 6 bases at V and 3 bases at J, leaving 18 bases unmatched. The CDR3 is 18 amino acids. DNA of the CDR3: TGTGCCAGCAGCGAGGTTGGGACTAGCCACCCTCGATTCTACGAGCAGTACTTC. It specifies CASSEVGTSHPRFYEQYF.

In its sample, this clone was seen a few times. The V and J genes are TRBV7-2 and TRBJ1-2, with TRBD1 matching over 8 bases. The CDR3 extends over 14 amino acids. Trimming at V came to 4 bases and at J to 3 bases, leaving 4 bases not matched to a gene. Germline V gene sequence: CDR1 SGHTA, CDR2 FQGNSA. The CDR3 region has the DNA TGTGCCAGCAGCTACCAGACAGGGGACTATGGCTACACCTTC. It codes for CASSYQTGDYGYTF.

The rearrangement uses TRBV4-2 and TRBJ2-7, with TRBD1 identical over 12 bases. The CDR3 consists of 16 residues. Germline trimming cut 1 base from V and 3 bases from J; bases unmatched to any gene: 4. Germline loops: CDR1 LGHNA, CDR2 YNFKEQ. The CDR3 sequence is CASSQGGTGGFYEQYF. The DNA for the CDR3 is TGTGCCAGCAGCCAAGGTGGGACAGGGGGCTTCTACGAGCAGTACTTC.

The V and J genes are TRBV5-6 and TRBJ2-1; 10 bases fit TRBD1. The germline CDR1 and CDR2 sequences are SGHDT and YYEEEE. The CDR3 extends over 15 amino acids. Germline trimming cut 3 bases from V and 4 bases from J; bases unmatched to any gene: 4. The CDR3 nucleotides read TGTGCCAGCAGCTCCGGGACAGGGGCGTACAATGAGCAGTTCTTC. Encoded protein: CASSSGTGAYNEQFF.

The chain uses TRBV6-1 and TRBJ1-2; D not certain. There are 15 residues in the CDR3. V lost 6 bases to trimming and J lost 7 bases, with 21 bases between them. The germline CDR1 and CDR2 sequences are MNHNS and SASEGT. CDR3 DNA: TGTGCCAGCAGCCACCACTGGGAGGTTAGAGGTGGCTACACCTTC. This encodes CASSHHWEVRGGYTF.

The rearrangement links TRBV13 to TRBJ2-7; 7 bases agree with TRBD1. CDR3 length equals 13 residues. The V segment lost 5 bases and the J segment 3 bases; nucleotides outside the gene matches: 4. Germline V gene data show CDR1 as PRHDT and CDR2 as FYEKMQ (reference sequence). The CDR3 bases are TGTGCCAGCAGCGGGGGACAGAGCTACGAGCAGTACTTC. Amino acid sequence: CASSGGQSYEQYF. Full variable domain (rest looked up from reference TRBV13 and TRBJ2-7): AAGVIQSPRHLIKEKRETATLKCYPIPRHDTVYWYQQGPGQDPQFLISFYEKMQSDKGSIPDRFSAQQFSDYHSELNMSSLELGDSALYFCASSGGQSYEQYFGPGTRLTVT.

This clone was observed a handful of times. CDR3 in amino acids: CASSPWVAGDEQYF. The DNA for the CDR3 is TGTGCCAGCAGCCCCTGGGTAGCGGGGGACGAGCAGTACTTC. The chain is built from TRBV2 and TRBJ2-7, with TRBD2 identical over 9 bases. V dropped 6 bases and J dropped 5; count of bases not matched to a gene: 8. The germline V gene has CDR1 SNHLY and CDR2 FYNNEI. The CDR3 loop spans 14 amino acids.